This passage covers 17 T cell receptor beta chains from one sample sequenced in a study of graft-versus-host responses after intestinal transplantation. Their specific antigens are unknown. Only in-frame clones appear in the TCRdb table, and some are missing; sequencing was by immunoSEQ multiplex PCR. The sample has approximately 88,000 clones; about 90% are singletons. The sequencing here drew on unstimulated CD4+ T cells sorted from spleen or lymph node cells, taken before intestinal transplant. Source of these receptors: a human donor who received an intestinal transplant.

The rearrangement joins TRBV11-2 to TRBJ2-5; TRBD2 matches at 9 bases. CDR1 and CDR2 from the germline V gene are SGHAT and FQNNGV. This CDR3 comprises 17 residues. Unmatched junction bases numbered 10, after V lost 0 bases and J lost 5 bases. The CDR3 here is CASSLDRRRGGQETQYF. The CDR3 bases are TGTGCCAGCAGCTTAGATCGTAGGCGGGGGGGCCAGGAGACCCAGTACTTC.

The chain has TRBV25-1 and TRBJ1-6, with D hard to call. Germline loops: CDR1 MGHDK, CDR2 SYGVNS. Trimming cost V 4 bases and J 0 bases, with 10 bases left between them. The CDR3 extends over 16 amino acids. Written as DNA, the CDR3 is TGTGCCAGCAGTGCCGACGGGAGCTCCTATAATTCACCCCTCCACTTT. Protein sequence: CASSADGSSYNSPLHF.

The chain combines TRBV15 with TRBJ2-7; TRBD1 is a possible D gene (6 bases). Trimming cost V 0 bases and J 2 bases, with 14 bases left between them. The CDR3 consists of 16 residues. Germline V lookup: CDR1 LNHNV, CDR2 YYDKDF (reference sequence). The CDR3 coding sequence is TGTGCCACCAGCAGAGAGAAGATCGGACAGACCTACGAGCAGTACTTC. It yields the protein CATSREKIGQTYEQYF.

The chain has TRBV4-2 and TRBJ1-5; no clear D gene. CDR1 is LGHNA and CDR2 is YNFKEQ in the germline V gene. Deletions cut 0 bases from V and 7 bases from J, with 13 bases between. This CDR3 spans 15 amino acids. The CDR3 DNA reads TGTGCCAGCAGCCAAGAACGGGATTTGGAGCAGCCCCAGCATTTT. Its protein product is CASSQERDLEQPQHF.

CDR3 DNA sequence: TGTGCCATCCTGGGGGGGGAGAACACCGGGGAGCTGTTTTTT. Protein sequence: CAILGGENTGELFF. The rearrangement links TRBV10-3 to TRBJ2-2; 7 nucleotides align to TRBD2. The germline CDR1 and CDR2 sequences are ENHRY and SYGVKD. The CDR3 contains 14 residues. The junction had 4 bases not matched to a gene; V was cut back by 8 bases and J by 1 base.

This chain connects TRBV2 to TRBJ1-1; D might be TRBD1 (5 bases). V was trimmed by 6 bases and J by 1 base, leaving 9 bases between them. The germline gives CDR1 SNHLY, CDR2 FYNNEI. This CDR3 has 13 residues. CDR3 sequence: CASRDTSNTEAFF. The CDR3 DNA reads TGTGCCAGCAGGGACACCTCGAACACTGAAGCTTTCTTT.

The chain couples TRBV18 to TRBJ2-1; 8 nucleotides align to TRBD2. Germline V lookup: CDR1 KGHSH, CDR2 LQKENI. The CDR3 runs to 16 residues. Trimming removed 0 bases from V and 2 bases from J; junction bases left unmatched: 3. CDR3 sequence: CASSPPPGGTYNEQFF. CDR3 DNA sequence: TGTGCCAGCTCACCACCGCCGGGGGGGACCTACAATGAGCAGTTCTTC.

CDR3 sequence reads: CASSGLSGNTIYF. CDR3 nucleotide sequence: TGTGCCAGCAGTGGCCTCTCTGGAAACACCATATATTTT. The rearrangement uses TRBV6-6 and TRBJ1-3; D remains unclear. V was trimmed by 5 bases and J by 0 bases, leaving 5 bases between them. Germline V gives CDR1 MNHNY, CDR2 SVGAGI (reference sequence). There are 13 residues in the CDR3.

This clone occurred once. The chain combines TRBV9 with TRBJ1-1; possibly TRBD1 for D (6 bases). Germline loops: CDR1 SGDLS, CDR2 YYNGEE. The CDR3 covers 16 residues. Deletions cut 0 bases from V and 1 base from J, with 13 bases between. CDR3 sequence (DNA): TGTGCCAGCAGCGTAGGTTGGACAGCAACGAACACTGAAGCTTTCTTT. Protein: CASSVGWTATNTEAFF.

The rearrangement links TRBV6-5 to TRBJ2-3; TRBD1 aligns across 11 bases. Germline trimming cut 7 bases from V and 3 bases from J; bases unmatched to any gene: 3. The V gene's germline CDR1 is MNHEY and CDR2 SVGAGI. CDR3 length: 14 amino acids. CDR3 nucleotides: TGTGCCAGCACCGGGACAGGGGGGACAGATACGCAGTATTTT. Translated, it gives CASTGTGGTDTQYF.

V gene TRBV19 combines with J gene TRBJ2-7, with 9 bases identical to TRBD1. Germline values: CDR1 LNHDA, CDR2 SQIVND (reference sequence). This CDR3 is 14 amino acids long. With 3 bases clipped from V and 2 bases from J, the junction kept 2 bases outside the gene matches. CDR3 in DNA: TGTGCCAGTAGTATTAGACAGGGGGCCTACGAGCAGTACTTC. Encoded protein: CASSIRQGAYEQYF. Full variable domain (rest looked up from reference TRBV19 and TRBJ2-7): DGGITQSPKYLFRKEGQNVTLSCEQNLNHDAMYWYRQDPGQGLRLIYYSQIVNDFQKGDIAEGYSVSREKKESFPLTVTSAQKNPTAFYLCASSIRQGAYEQYFGPGTRLTVT.

V usage is TRBV6-5 and J usage is TRBJ2-1, with D unresolved. The germline CDR1 and CDR2 sequences are MNHEY and SVGAGI. This CDR3 is built from 12 residues. Trimming shortened V by 2 bases and J by 10 bases, and 9 bases separated the two germline ends. The CDR3, as DNA: TGTGCCAGCAGTTACGGGCTGGGCGAGCAGTTCTTC. Protein product: CASSYGLGEQFF.

This clone is a singleton in its sample. J is TRBJ2-5 and V is TRBV5-1; the D gene is possibly TRBD1 (6 bases). The germline V gene has CDR1 SGHRS and CDR2 YFSETQ. The germline V and J ends were trimmed by 0 bases and 4 bases, with 13 bases remaining between them. CDR3 length equals 15 residues. The CDR3 protein is CASSLGGGAIETQYF. CDR3 bases: TGCGCCAGCAGCTTGGGAGGGGGAGCGATAGAGACCCAGTACTTC. Supplemented by reference TRBV5-1 and TRBJ2-5, the full variable domain reads KAGVTQTPRYLIKTRGQQVTLSCSPISGHRSVSWYQQTPGQGLQFLFEYFSETQRNKGNFPGRFSGRQFSNSRSEMNVSTLELGDSALYLCASSLGGGAIETQYFGPGTRLLVL.

The chain joins TRBV2 to TRBJ2-5; a possible D gene is TRBD1 (6 bases). Germline V gene data show CDR1 as SNHLY and CDR2 as FYNNEI. Trimming cost V 3 bases and J 4 bases, with 6 bases left between them. The CDR3 is 12 residues long. The DNA for the CDR3 is TGTGCCAGCAGTGAGGGGGCAGAGACCCAGTACTTC. It is translated as CASSEGAETQYF.

V usage is TRBV6-1 and J usage is TRBJ2-1, with 7 bases matching TRBD1. The CDR3 loop spans 12 amino acids. The V gene's germline CDR1 is MNHNS and CDR2 SASEGT. Germline trimming cut 9 bases from V and 7 bases from J; bases unmatched to any gene: 6. The CDR3 is CASGTDRNEQFF. CDR3 DNA sequence: TGTGCCAGTGGGACAGACCGTAATGAGCAGTTCTTC.

The sample holds one count of this clone. This chain joins TRBV7-9 and TRBJ2-1; TRBD2 aligns across 9 bases. Germline-derived CDR1 and CDR2 are SEHNR and FQNEAQ (reference sequence). J was trimmed by 11 bases and V by 5 bases; bases with no gene match: 10. The CDR3 has 14 residues. This CDR3 is CASSLDGAGGKQFF. In DNA form, the CDR3 reads TGTGCCAGCAGCCTAGATGGGGCGGGGGGGAAGCAGTTCTTC.

This chain uses TRBV9 with TRBJ1-5; 8 bases align to TRBD1. Trimming cost V 5 bases and J 3 bases; bases outside gene matches: 10. The CDR3 length is 16 residues. CDR1 is SGDLS and CDR2 is YYNGEE in the germline V gene. The CDR3 region is CASSPGQGSSNQPQHF. The CDR3 coding sequence is TGTGCCAGCAGTCCTGGACAGGGTAGTTCCAATCAGCCCCAGCATTTT.